This record covers a single TCR beta chain. Its antigen is not identified. The data belong to a study of T cell repertoires and HLA-DP antigens. Study findings and constraints: The CD4+ repertoire was not split into naive and memory.

Deep-resolution sequencing targeted about 200,000 T cell genomes in pre-culture CD4+ samples. Using immunoSEQ multiplex PCR, the repertoire was profiled, and TCRdb retains in-frame clones only, with some absent. The repertoire holds 75,000 to 90,000 clones, with roughly 86% as singletons. The CDR3 totals 16 residues. The V gene end was trimmed by 6 bases and the J gene end by 7 bases; junction bases not matched to a gene: 13. From germline, CDR1 is MNHEY and CDR2 SMNVEV (reference sequence). This TCR derives from a man aged 50 to 59 in good health and CMV-seronegative. This chain links TRBV27 with TRBJ2-7, with TRBD1 matching over 12 bases. The specimen sequenced was CD4+ T cells from PBMCs. As DNA, the CDR3 is TGTGCCAGCAGCCTGACAGGGACAGGGGGCAATAGGGAGCAGTACTTC. Its protein product is CASSLTGTGGNREQYF.